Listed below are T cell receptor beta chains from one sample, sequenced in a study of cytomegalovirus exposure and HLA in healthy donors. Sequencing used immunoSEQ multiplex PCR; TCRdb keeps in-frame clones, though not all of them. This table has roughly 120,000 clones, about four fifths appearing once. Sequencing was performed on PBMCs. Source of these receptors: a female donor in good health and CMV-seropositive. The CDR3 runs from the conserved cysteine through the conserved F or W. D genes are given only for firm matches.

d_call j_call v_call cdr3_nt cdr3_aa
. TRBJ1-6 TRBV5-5 TGTGCCAGCAGCTTGGCCGTGGTGAGCTCCTATAATTCACCCCTCCACTTT CASSLAVVSSYNSPLHF
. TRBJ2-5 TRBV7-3 TGTGCCAGCAGTAGAACAGGGAAAGAGACCCAGTACTTC CASSRTGKETQYF
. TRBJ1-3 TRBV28 TGTGCCAGCAGCAGGAACTCTGGAAACACCATATATTTT CASSRNSGNTIYF
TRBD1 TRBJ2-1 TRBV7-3 TGTGCCAGCAGTCCCGGGACAGCCCCCTACAATGAGCAGTTCTTC CASSPGTAPYNEQFF
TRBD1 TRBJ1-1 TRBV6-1 TGTGCCAGCAGGACAGGGGGATGGAACACTGAAGCTTTCTTT CASRTGGWNTEAFF
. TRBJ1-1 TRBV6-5 TGTGCCAGCAGTTACTCCACGGGAATTCCGAACACTGAAGCTTTCTTT CASSYSTGIPNTEAFF
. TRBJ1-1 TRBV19 TGTGCCAGTAGTATCGGGGGGGGCGCCGGGCCCGAAGCTTTCTTT CASSIGGGAGPEAFF
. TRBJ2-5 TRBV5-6 TGTGCCAGCAGCTACCGGGACACACAAGAGACCCAGTACTTC CASSYRDTQETQYF
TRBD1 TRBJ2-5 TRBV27 TGTGCCAGCAGCAGGACAGGGAATCAAGAGACCCAGTACTTC CASSRTGNQETQYF
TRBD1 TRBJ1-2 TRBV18 TGTGCCAGCTCACCGACAGGGCAAAACTATGGCTACACCTTC CASSPTGQNYGYTF